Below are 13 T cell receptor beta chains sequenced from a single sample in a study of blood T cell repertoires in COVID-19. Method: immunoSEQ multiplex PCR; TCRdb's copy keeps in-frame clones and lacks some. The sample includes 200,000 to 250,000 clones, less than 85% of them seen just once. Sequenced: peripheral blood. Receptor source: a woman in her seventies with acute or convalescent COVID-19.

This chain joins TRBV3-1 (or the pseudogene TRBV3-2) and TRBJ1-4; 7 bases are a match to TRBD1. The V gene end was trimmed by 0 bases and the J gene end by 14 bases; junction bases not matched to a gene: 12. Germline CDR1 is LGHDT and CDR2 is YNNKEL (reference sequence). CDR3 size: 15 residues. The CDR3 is CASSQEGEGGAFLFF. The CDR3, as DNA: TGTGCCAGCAGCCAAGAAGGCGAAGGGGGCGCATTTCTGTTTTTT.

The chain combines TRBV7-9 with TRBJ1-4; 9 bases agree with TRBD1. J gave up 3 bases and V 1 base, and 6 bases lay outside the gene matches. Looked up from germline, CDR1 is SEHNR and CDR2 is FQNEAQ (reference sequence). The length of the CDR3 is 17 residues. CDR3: CASSLGSGQGSNEKLFF. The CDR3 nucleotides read TGTGCCAGCAGCTTAGGTTCGGGACAGGGCTCTAATGAAAAACTGTTTTTT.

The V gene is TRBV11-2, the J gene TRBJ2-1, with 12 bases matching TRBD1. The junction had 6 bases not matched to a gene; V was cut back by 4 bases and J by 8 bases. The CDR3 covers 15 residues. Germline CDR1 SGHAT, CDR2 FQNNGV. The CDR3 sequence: CASSSGTGGLDEQFF. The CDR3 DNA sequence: TGTGCCAGCAGCTCCGGGACAGGGGGCCTGGATGAGCAGTTCTTC.

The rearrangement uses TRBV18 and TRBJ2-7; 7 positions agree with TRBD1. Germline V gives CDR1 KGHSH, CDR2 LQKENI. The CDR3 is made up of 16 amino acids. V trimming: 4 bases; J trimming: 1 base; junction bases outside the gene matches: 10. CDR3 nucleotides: TGTGCCAGCTCACGCAGTAGGTCACAGGGGTCCTACGAGCAGTACTTC. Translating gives CASSRSRSQGSYEQYF.

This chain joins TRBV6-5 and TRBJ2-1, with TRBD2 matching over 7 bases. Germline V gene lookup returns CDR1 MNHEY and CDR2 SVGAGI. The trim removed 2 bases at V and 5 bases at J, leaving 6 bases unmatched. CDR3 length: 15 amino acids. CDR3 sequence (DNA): TGTGCCAGCAGTTACGGAGCGGGGAGAAACAATGAGCAGTTCTTC. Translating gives CASSYGAGRNNEQFF.

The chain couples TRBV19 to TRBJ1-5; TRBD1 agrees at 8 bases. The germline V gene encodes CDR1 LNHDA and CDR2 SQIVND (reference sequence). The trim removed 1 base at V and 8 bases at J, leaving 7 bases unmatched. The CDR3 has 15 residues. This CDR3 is CASSIGTGGLEPQHF. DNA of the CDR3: TGTGCCAGTAGTATAGGTACAGGGGGTCTGGAGCCCCAGCATTTT.

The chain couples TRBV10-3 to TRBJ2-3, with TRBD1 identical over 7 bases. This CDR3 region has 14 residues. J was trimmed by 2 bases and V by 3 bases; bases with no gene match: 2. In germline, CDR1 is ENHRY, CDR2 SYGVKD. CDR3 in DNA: TGTGCCATCAGTGAAACAGGGGACACAGATACGCAGTATTTT. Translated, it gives CAISETGDTDTQYF.

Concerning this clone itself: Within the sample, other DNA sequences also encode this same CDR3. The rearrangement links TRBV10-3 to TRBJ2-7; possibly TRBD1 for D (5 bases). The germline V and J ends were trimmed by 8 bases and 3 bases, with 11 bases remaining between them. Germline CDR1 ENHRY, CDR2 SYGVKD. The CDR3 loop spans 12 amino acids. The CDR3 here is CAISDRGYEQYF. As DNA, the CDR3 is TGTGCCATCTCTGACAGAGGCTACGAGCAGTACTTC.

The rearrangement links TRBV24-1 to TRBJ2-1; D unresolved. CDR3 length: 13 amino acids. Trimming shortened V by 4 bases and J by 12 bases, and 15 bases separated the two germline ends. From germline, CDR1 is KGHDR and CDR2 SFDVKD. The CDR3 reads CATSDPSSLRQFF. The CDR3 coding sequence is TGTGCCACCAGTGACCCGAGTTCACTAAGGCAGTTCTTC.

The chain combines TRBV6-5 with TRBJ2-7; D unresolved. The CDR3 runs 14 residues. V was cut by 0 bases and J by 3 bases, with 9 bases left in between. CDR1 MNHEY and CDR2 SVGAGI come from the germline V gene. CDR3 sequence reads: CASSYSSVIYEQYF. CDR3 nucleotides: TGTGCCAGCAGTTACTCGTCAGTTATCTACGAGCAGTACTTC.

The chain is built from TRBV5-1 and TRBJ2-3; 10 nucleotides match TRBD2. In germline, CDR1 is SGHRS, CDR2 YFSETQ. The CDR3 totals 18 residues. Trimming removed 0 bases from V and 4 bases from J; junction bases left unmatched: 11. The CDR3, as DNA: TGCGCCAGCAGCTTGGGGTTAGCGGGGGGTCACAATTCAGATACGCAGTATTTT. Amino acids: CASSLGLAGGHNSDTQYF.

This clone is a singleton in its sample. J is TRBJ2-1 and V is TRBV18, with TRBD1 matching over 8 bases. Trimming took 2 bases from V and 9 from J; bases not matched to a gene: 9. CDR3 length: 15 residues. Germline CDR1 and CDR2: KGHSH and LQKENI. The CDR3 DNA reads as TGTGCCAGCTCACCAAACAGGGGGGAGTATAGTGAGCAGTTCTTC. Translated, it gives CASSPNRGEYSEQFF.

This CDR3 reads CASSDPGLLTDTQYF. In nucleotides, the CDR3 is TGTGCCAGCAGCGATCCGGGACTCCTCACAGATACGCAGTATTTT. V is TRBV5-5 and J is TRBJ2-3; the D gene is possibly TRBD2 (6 bases). The V end lost 4 bases, the J end lost 2 bases, and 14 bases lay between the germline ends. The germline CDR1 and CDR2 sequences are SGHKS and YYEKEE (reference sequence). This CDR3 is built from 15 residues.